The rows below give T cell receptor beta chains drawn from one sample of a study of cytomegalovirus exposure and HLA in healthy donors. Repertoires were generated with immunoSEQ multiplex PCR, while TCRdb's copy carries only in-frame clones and drops some. Of 98,000 or so clones listed, about 76% are singletons. The sequenced sample consisted of PBMCs. Source of these receptors: a human donor in good health. Both conserved end residues are part of each CDR3. The D gene is left open where the match is weak. Clone size is stated in some rows and not others, as once, few, many or a class when expanded.

D: TRBD2
size: .
J: TRBJ2-3
V: TRBV13
DNA: TGTGCCAGCAGCCCCGCTGTGGCGGGGGAAGATACGCAGTATTTT
CDR3: CASSPAVAGEDTQYF

D: TRBD1
size: .
J: TRBJ1-1
V: TRBV12-5
DNA: TGTGCTAAGAGTTCAGGGGGCGGTCAGAATGAAGCTTTCTTT
CDR3: CAKSSGGGQNEAFF

D: TRBD1
size: .
J: TRBJ1-1
V: TRBV6-5
DNA: TGTGCCAGCACTAAGACAGGGGGCCTGAACACTGAAGCTTTCTTT
CDR3: CASTKTGGLNTEAFF

D: .
size: few
J: TRBJ1-1
V: TRBV18
DNA: TGTGCCAGCTCACCTGGAAGGGAGCAAGAAGCTTTCTTT
CDR3: CASSPGREQEAFF

D: .
size: few
J: TRBJ1-5
V: TRBV6-1
DNA: TGTGCCAGCAGTGAGGGCAATCTAGCTCAGCCCCAGCATTTT
CDR3: CASSEGNLAQPQHF

D: .
size: .
J: TRBJ1-1
V: TRBV6-1
DNA: TGTGCCAGCAGTGAACTTTGGCTAGGGGCTGAAGCTTTCTTT
CDR3: CASSELWLGAEAFF

D: .
size: .
J: TRBJ2-7
V: TRBV5-8
DNA: TGTGCCAGCACCCAACTGGACGAGCAGTACTTC
CDR3: CASTQLDEQYF

D: .
size: .
J: TRBJ1-3
V: TRBV6-5
DNA: TGTGCAACGAGGAGGCTCTCTGGAAACACCATATATTTT
CDR3: CATRRLSGNTIYF

D: TRBD2
size: .
J: TRBJ2-1
V: TRBV5-4
DNA: TGTGCCAGCAGCTTCGGGGCGCGGGGAGGGTTTGTGGATGAGCAGTTCTTC
CDR3: CASSFGARGGFVDEQFF

D: .
size: .
J: TRBJ1-3
V: TRBV7-9
DNA: TGTGCCAGCAGCTTTAACTCTGGAAACACCATATATTTT
CDR3: CASSFNSGNTIYF

D: TRBD1
size: .
J: TRBJ2-7
V: TRBV5-4
DNA: TGTGCCAGCAGCTCGACAGGGCGCGAGCAGTACTTC
CDR3: CASSSTGREQYF

D: .
size: .
J: TRBJ2-2
V: TRBV18
DNA: TGTGCCAGCTCACCAACTTCACCCGGGGAGCTGTTTTTT
CDR3: CASSPTSPGELFF

D: .
size: .
J: TRBJ1-2
V: TRBV6-1
DNA: TGTGCCAGCAGACTGACAGACACTAACTATGGCTACACCTTC
CDR3: CASRLTDTNYGYTF

D: .
size: .
J: TRBJ2-2
V: TRBV5-1
DNA: TGCGCCAGCAGCCCCGACTTCCCGAACACCGGGGAGCTGTTTTTT
CDR3: CASSPDFPNTGELFF

D: .
size: once
J: TRBJ1-5
V: TRBV7-8
DNA: TGTGCCAGCAGCCTCACTGCGGGGTTTGATCAGCCCCAGCATTTT
CDR3: CASSLTAGFDQPQHF

D: TRBD1
size: .
J: TRBJ1-2
V: TRBV28
DNA: TGTGCCAGCAGACAGACAGGGGCCCAATGGGCCTACACCTTC
CDR3: CASRQTGAQWAYTF

D: .
size: few
J: TRBJ1-1
V: TRBV6-5
DNA: TGTGCCAGCAGTTACGAAGGAGGCACTGAAGCTTTCTTT
CDR3: CASSYEGGTEAFF

D: .
size: .
J: TRBJ1-5
V: TRBV4-1
DNA: TGCGCCAGCAGCCAACAGGGAACGGGGGTCGATCAGCCCCAGCATTTT
CDR3: CASSQQGTGVDQPQHF

D: .
size: .
J: TRBJ2-3
V: TRBV29-1
DNA: TGCAGCGTTCGCTGGGCCCGCACAGATACGCAGTATTTT
CDR3: CSVRWARTDTQYF

D: .
size: .
J: TRBJ2-3
V: TRBV14
DNA: TGTGCCAGCAGCCAAGTGAGGGGCACAGATACGCAGTATTTT
CDR3: CASSQVRGTDTQYF

D: .
size: once
J: TRBJ1-5
V: TRBV6-1
DNA: TGTGCCAGCAGTGAAGCGAGGGGGTATCGTCAGCCCCAGCATTTT
CDR3: CASSEARGYRQPQHF

D: .
size: .
J: TRBJ1-1
V: TRBV18
DNA: TGTGCCAGCTCACCACGGGCAGGGAACACTGAAGCTTTCTTT
CDR3: CASSPRAGNTEAFF

D: .
size: .
J: TRBJ1-2
V: TRBV29-1
DNA: TGCAGCGTAACTCCAAGCCAGGGGCCGGGTGGCTACACCTTC
CDR3: CSVTPSQGPGGYTF

D: TRBD2
size: once
J: TRBJ2-1
V: TRBV19
DNA: TGTGCCAGTAGTATCACGGGGGGGTACAATGAGCAGTTCTTC
CDR3: CASSITGGYNEQFF

D: .
size: .
J: TRBJ2-2
V: TRBV5-1
DNA: TGCGCCAGCAGCCCCTATGGACAGAACACCGGGGAGCTGTTTTTT
CDR3: CASSPYGQNTGELFF

D: TRBD2
size: .
J: TRBJ2-3
V: TRBV6-6
DNA: TGTGCCAGCAGTCGCCCTGGGACTAGCGGGGATACGCAGTATTTT
CDR3: CASSRPGTSGDTQYF

D: TRBD1
size: few
J: TRBJ1-5
V: TRBV19
DNA: TGTGCCAGTAGGATTACAGGGGCTAGCAATCAGCCCCAGCATTTT
CDR3: CASRITGASNQPQHF

D: .
size: .
J: TRBJ2-2
V: TRBV7-8
DNA: TGTGCCAGCAGCTTATCTGGCTCCGATAACACCGGGGAGCTGTTTTTT
CDR3: CASSLSGSDNTGELFF

D: .
size: .
J: TRBJ2-3
V: TRBV19
DNA: TGTGCCAGTGCGGGCCTAAGCACAGATACGCAGTATTTT
CDR3: CASAGLSTDTQYF

D: .
size: few
J: TRBJ1-4
V: TRBV19
DNA: TGTGCCAGTCGAGCCGGGACAAAGGAAAAACTGTTTTTT
CDR3: CASRAGTKEKLFF

D: .
size: .
J: TRBJ2-1
V: TRBV4-1
DNA: TGCGCCAGCAGCACGCGGTTGGAGTTGACAGCTACTTGCGAGCAGTTCTTC
CDR3: CASSTRLELTATCEQFF

D: .
size: few
J: TRBJ1-2
V: TRBV7-2
DNA: TGTGCCAGCAGCAGACAAATGGTCTTAAACTATGGCTACACCTTC
CDR3: CASSRQMVLNYGYTF

D: TRBD2
size: many
J: TRBJ2-4
V: TRBV5-4
DNA: TGTGCCAGCAGCCCGCGAGGGGAGGGAGCCAAAAACATTCAGTACTTC
CDR3: CASSPRGEGAKNIQYF

D: .
size: many
J: TRBJ1-2
V: TRBV6-1
DNA: TGTGCCAGCAACTCTGGACAGCCGTCCTTATCGGGCTACACCTTC
CDR3: CASNSGQPSLSGYTF

D: .
size: .
J: TRBJ2-5
V: TRBV5-1
DNA: TGCGCCAGCAGCTTGGGTGGAGCCTCGACCGGGACTGGAAAGACCCAGTACTTC
CDR3: CASSLGGASTGTGKTQYF

D: .
size: few
J: TRBJ1-1
V: TRBV7-9
DNA: TGTGCCAGCAGCTTTGTTAAGAACACTGAAGCTTTCTTT
CDR3: CASSFVKNTEAFF

D: .
size: few
J: TRBJ2-1
V: TRBV5-4
DNA: TGTGCCAGCAGTTCCGCCAGGCCCTCCTACAATGAGCAGTTCTTC
CDR3: CASSSARPSYNEQFF

D: .
size: .
J: TRBJ2-7
V: TRBV14
DNA: TGTGCCAGCAGAAAGGCAGGGACCTACGAGCAGTACTTC
CDR3: CASRKAGTYEQYF

D: .
size: .
J: TRBJ2-5
V: TRBV9
DNA: TGTGCCAGCAGCCCTATTGCGGGGCCACAAGAGACCCAGTACTTC
CDR3: CASSPIAGPQETQYF

D: TRBD1
size: .
J: TRBJ2-2
V: TRBV5-4
DNA: TGTGCCAGCAGCAGCAGCGCTGGACAGGCGAACACCGGGGAGCTGTTTTTT
CDR3: CASSSSAGQANTGELFF

D: .
size: .
J: TRBJ2-7
V: TRBV30
DNA: TGTGCCTGCAGTAGAGGATACGAGCAGTACTTC
CDR3: CACSRGYEQYF

D: .
size: few
J: TRBJ2-7
V: TRBV5-1
DNA: TGCGCCAGCAGCCCCGACACCTACTCCTACGAGCAGTACTTC
CDR3: CASSPDTYSYEQYF

D: .
size: .
J: TRBJ2-7
V: TRBV5-8
DNA: TGTGCCAGCAGCCTACCGTTAGCGTCTTACGAGCAGTACTTC
CDR3: CASSLPLASYEQYF